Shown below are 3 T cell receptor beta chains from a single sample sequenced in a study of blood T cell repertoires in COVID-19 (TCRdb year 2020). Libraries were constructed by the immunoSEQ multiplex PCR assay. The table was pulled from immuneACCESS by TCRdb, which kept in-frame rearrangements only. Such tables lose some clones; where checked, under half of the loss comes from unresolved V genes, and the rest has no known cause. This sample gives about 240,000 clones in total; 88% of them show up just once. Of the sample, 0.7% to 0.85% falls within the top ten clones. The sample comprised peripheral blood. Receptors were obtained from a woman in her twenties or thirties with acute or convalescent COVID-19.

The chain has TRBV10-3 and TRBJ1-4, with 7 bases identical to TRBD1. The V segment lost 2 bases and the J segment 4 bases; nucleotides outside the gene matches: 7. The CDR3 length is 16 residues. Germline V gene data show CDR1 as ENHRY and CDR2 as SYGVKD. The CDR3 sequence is CAISEPPGQNNEKLFF. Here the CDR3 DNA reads TGTGCCATCAGTGAGCCCCCGGGACAGAATAATGAAAAACTGTTTTTT.

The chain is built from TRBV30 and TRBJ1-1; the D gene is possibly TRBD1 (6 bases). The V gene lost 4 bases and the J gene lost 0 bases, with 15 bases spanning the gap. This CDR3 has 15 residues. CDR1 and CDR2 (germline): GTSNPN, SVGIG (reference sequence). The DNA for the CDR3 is TGTGCCTGGAACCCGGGACAAAACATGAACACTGAAGCTTTCTTT. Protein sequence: CAWNPGQNMNTEAFF.

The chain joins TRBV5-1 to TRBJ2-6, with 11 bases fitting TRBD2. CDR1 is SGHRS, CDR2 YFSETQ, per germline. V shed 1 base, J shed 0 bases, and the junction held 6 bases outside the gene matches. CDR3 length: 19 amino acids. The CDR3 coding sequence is TGCGCCAGCAGCTTGTTAGGACTAGCGGGTCTCTCTGGGGCCAACGTCCTGACTTTC. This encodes CASSLLGLAGLSGANVLTF.